These 3 T cell receptor beta chains were all obtained from the same sample, sequenced in a study of T cells in women clearing cervical HPV infection. The data were produced by immunoSEQ multiplex PCR, yet TCRdb's version contains in-frame clones alone and is incomplete. The data include 35,000 to 45,000 clones; the top ten clones carry 1.2%. What was sequenced was blood buffy coat. The receptors come from a woman between 18 and 70 years old with a cervical HPV16 infection that either progressed to CIN3+ or cleared (not recorded which).

For this clone: The read ends 3 residues early relative to the CDR3; the germline J gene fills the gap. This chain links TRBV11-3 with TRBJ2-5; D possibly matches TRBD1 or TRBD2 (5 bases each). The germline V and J ends were trimmed by 3 bases and 4 bases, with 6 bases remaining between them. The CDR3 spans 12 residues. Germline V gene sequence: CDR1 SGHNT, CDR2 YENEEA. CDR3 in amino acids: CASSLRGETQYF. The covered CDR3 bases are TGTGCCAGCAGCTTGAGGGGAGAGACC.

Note on this clone: The read terminates 3 residues ahead of where the CDR3 ends, so the germline J gene completes it. V and J are TRBV7-9 and TRBJ2-5; tentative D call: TRBD1 (5 bases). The CDR3 spans 15 residues. Trimming took off 5 bases at V and 3 bases at J, with 16 bases between the two ends. Germline assignment: CDR1 SEHNR and CDR2 FQNEAQ (reference sequence). Incomplete CDR3 DNA: TGTGCCAGCAGCCCACGACTGGGGCAGAAAGAGACC. Protein: CASSPRLGQKET. The entire CDR3 protein reads CASSPRLGQKETQYF. The whole variable domain, filled in from reference TRBV7-9 and TRBJ2-5, reads DTGVSQNPRHKITKRGQNVTFRCDPISEHNRLYWYRQTLGQGPEFLTYFQNEAQLEKSRLLSDRFSAERPKGSFSTLEIQRTEQGDSAMYLCASSPRLGQKETQYFGPGTRLLVL.

Details on this clone: The read falls 3 residues short of the CDR3 end, and the missing part is taken from the germline J gene. This rearrangement joins TRBV6-1 to TRBJ2-1, with D perhaps matching TRBD2 (6 bases). The ends were cut back, 4 bases at V and 4 bases at J, with 11 bases in the middle. Looked up from germline, CDR1 is MNHNS and CDR2 is SASEGT. CDR3 length: 14 residues. The CDR3 bases that were read are TGTGCCAGCAGTGGGATAGCGGAATACAATGAG. Translating gives CASSGIAEYNE. Given in full, the CDR3 is CASSGIAEYNEQFF.